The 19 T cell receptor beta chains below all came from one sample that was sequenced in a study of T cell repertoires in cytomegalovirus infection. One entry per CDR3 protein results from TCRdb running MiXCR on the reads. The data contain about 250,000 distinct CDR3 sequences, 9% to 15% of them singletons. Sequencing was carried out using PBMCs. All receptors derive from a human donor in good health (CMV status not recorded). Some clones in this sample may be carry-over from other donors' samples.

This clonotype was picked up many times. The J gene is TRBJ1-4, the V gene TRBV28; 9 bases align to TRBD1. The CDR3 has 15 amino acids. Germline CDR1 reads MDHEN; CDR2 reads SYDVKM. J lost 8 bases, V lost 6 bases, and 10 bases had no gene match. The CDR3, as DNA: TGTGCCAGCAGATCACCGGGACAGGGAAGCGAAAAACTGTTTTTT. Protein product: CASRSPGQGSEKLFF.

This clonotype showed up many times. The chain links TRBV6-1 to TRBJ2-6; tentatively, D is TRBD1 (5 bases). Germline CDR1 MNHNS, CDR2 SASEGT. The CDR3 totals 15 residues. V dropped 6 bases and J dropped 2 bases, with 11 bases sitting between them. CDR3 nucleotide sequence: TGTGCCAGCAGGTCCAGGGTAGCTGGGGCCAACGTCCTGACTTTC. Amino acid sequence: CASRSRVAGANVLTF.

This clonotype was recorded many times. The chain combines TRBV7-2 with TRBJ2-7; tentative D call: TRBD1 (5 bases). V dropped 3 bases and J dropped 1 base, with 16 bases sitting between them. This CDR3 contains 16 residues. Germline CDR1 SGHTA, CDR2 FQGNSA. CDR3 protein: CASSFSGQGLSYEQYF. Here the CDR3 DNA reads TGTGCCAGCAGCTTCTCCGGACAAGGGCTGTCCTACGAGCAGTACTTC.

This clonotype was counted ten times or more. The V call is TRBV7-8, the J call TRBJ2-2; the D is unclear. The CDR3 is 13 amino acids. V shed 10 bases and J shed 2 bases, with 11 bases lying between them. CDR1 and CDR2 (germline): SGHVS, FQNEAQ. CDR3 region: CATSWGNTGELFF. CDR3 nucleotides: TGTGCCACCTCCTGGGGTAACACCGGGGAGCTGTTTTTT.

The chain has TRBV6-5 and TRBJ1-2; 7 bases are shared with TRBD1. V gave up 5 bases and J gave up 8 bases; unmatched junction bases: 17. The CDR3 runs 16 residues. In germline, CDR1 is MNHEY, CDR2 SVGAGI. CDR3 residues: CASSNRQGGRGSGYTF. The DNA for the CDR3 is TGTGCCAGCAGTAATCGACAGGGAGGACGAGGGTCCGGCTACACCTTC.

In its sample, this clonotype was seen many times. The CDR3 region is CASSYNDRGSPYEQYF. The CDR3 DNA reads TGTGCCAGCAGTTACAACGACAGGGGAAGTCCCTACGAGCAGTACTTC. The chain carries TRBV6-2 or TRBV6-3 and TRBJ2-7, with 8 bases aligning to TRBD1. CDR1 and CDR2 (germline): MNHEY, SVGEGT. V was clipped by 2 bases and J by 2 bases; unmatched bases: 8. There are 16 residues in the CDR3.

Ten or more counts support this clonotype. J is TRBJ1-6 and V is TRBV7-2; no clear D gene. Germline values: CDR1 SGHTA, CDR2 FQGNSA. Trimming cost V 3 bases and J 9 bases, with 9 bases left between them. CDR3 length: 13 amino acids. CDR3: CASSFSDGSPLHF. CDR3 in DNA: TGTGCCAGCAGCTTCTCGGACGGTTCACCCCTCCACTTT.

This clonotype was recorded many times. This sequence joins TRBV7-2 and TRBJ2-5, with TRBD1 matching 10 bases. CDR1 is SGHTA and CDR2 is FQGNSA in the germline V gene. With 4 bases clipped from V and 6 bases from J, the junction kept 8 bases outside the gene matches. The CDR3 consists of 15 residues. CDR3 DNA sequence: TGTGCCAGCAGCTCCCCTGGACAGGGGGAAAAGACCCAGTACTTC. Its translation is CASSSPGQGEKTQYF.

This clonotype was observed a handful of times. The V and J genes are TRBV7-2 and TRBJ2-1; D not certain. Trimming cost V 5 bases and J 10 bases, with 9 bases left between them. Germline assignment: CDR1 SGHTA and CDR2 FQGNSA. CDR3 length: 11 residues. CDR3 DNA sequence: TGTGCCAGCAGCAGCCGACGGGAGCAGTTCTTC. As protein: CASSSRREQFF.

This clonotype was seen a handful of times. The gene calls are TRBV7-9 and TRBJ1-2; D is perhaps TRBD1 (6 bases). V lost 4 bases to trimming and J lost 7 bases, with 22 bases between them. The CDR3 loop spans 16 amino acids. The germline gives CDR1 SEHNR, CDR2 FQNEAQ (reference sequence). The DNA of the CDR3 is TGTGCCAGCAGCTCAACGACCACCACAGGGATAGGTGGCTACACCTTC. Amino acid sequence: CASSSTTTTGIGGYTF.

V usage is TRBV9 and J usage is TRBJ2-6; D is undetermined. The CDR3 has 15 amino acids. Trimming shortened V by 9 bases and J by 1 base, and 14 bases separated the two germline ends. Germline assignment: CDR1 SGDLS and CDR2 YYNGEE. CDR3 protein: CATSRPFSGANVLTF. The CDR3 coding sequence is TGTGCCACCTCCCGCCCATTTTCTGGGGCCAACGTCCTGACTTTC.

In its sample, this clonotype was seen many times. The CDR3 protein is CASSPRNPNEKLFF. The CDR3 region has the DNA TGTGCCAGCAGCCCGCGGAACCCTAATGAAAAACTGTTTTTT. This sequence joins TRBV7-9 and TRBJ1-4; no reliable D call. Germline CDR1 SEHNR, CDR2 FQNEAQ (reference sequence). This CDR3 has 14 amino acids. Trimming stripped 5 bases from V and 3 bases from J, with 10 bases between.

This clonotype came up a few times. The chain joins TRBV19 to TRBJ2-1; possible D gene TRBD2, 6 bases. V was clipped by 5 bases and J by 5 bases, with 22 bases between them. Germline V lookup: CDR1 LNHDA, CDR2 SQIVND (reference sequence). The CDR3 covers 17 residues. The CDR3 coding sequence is TGTGCCAGTAGTCAAAATATGGGCCAGGGAGGAAACAATGAGCAGTTCTTC. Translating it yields CASSQNMGQGGNNEQFF.

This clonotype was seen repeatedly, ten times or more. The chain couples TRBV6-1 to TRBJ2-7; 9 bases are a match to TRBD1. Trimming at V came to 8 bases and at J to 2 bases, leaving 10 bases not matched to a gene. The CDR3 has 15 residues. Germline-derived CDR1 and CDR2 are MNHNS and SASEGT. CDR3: CASQAEQGAAYEQYF. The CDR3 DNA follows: TGTGCCAGCCAAGCCGAACAGGGGGCGGCCTACGAGCAGTACTTC.

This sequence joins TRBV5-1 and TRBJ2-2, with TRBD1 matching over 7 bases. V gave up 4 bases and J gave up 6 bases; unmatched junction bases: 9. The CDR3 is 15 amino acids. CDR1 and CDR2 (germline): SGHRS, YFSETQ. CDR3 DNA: TGCGCCAGCAGCCGGGGACAGACGGTGCCCGGGGAGCTGTTTTTT. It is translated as CASSRGQTVPGELFF.

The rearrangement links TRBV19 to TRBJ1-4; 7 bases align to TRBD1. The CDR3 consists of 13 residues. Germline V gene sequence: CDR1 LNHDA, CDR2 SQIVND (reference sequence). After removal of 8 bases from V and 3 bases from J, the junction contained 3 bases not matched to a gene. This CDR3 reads CASLGQSNEKLFF. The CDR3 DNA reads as TGTGCCAGTTTGGGACAGTCTAATGAAAAACTGTTTTTT.

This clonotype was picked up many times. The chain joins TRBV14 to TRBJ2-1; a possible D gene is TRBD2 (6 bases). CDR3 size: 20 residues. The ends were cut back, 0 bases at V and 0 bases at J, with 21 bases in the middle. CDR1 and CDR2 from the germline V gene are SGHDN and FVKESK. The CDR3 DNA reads TGTGCCAGCAGCCAAGATATCGGGGGAAATCCGAGAGCCTCCTACAATGAGCAGTTCTTC. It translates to CASSQDIGGNPRASYNEQFF.

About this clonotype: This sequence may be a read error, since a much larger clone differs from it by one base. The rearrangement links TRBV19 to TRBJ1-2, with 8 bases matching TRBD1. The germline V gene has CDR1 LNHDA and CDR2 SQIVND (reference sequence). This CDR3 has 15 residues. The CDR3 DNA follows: TGTGCCAGTAGTGGACTGGACAGGGAGGTAGGTGGCTTCACCTTC. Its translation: CASSGLDREVGGFTF.

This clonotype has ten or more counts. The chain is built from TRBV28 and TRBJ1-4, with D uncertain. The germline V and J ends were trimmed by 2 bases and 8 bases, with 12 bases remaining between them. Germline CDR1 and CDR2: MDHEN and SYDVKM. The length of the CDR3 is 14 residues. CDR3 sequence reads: CASSLGGRDEKLFF. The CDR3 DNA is TGTGCCAGCAGTTTAGGAGGGAGAGACGAAAAACTGTTTTTT.